This section outlines one T cell receptor beta chain sequence together with its context. The record originates from a study of radiation and T cells in renal cell carcinoma. Time point defined: baseline pretreatment blood. Treatment meaning: 15 Gy SBRT to primary tumor, nephrectomy 4 weeks later. TCRdb's copy holds only in-frame clones and misses some; the assay was immunoSEQ multiplex PCR. The data show some 95,000 clones, approximately 86% seen once. Germline loops: CDR1 MGHRA, CDR2 YSYEKL. V was shortened by 1 base and J by 5 bases, with 15 bases between the two germline ends. This CDR3 is built from 16 residues.

The sequencing here drew on blood, taken from a patient whose treatment included radiotherapy and nephrectomy. The genes are TRBV4-1 and TRBJ2-1; D tentatively reads TRBD1 or TRBD2 (6 bases each). The TCR comes from a man aged 50-60 years with renal cell carcinoma. CDR3 nucleotide sequence: TGCGCCAGCAGCCAAGCGTGGGGGGCCAAAAACAATGAGCAGTTCTTC. Translation gives CASSQAWGAKNNEQFF.